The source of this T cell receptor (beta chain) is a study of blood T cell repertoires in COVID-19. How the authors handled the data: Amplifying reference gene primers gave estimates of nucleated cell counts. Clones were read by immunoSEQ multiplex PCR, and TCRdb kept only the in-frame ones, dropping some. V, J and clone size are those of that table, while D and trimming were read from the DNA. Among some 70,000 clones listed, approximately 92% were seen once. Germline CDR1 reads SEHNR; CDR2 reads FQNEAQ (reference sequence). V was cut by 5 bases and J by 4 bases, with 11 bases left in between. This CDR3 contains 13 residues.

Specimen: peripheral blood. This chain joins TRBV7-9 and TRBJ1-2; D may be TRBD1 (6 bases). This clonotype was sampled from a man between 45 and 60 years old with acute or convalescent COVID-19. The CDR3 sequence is CASSTDRSYGYTF. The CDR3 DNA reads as TGTGCCAGCAGCACGGACAGAAGCTATGGCTACACCTTC. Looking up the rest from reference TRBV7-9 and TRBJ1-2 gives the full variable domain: DTGVSQNPRHKITKRGQNVTFRCDPISEHNRLYWYRQTLGQGPEFLTYFQNEAQLEKSRLLSDRFSAERPKGSFSTLEIQRTEQGDSAMYLCASSTDRSYGYTFGSGTRLTVV.